This TCR beta chain originates from a study of PD-L1 blockade in urothelial cancer (dated by TCRdb to about 2017). About the full investigation: All patients started therapy in about 2014 and received atezolizumab 1,200 mg intravenously every 3 weeks. About nine tenths of the roughly 30 patients were males with bladder-origin urothelial cancer, and 18 of 29 reported a prior smoking history. An ECOG performance status of 0 or 1 was recorded for the patients, and 0 to 3 prior chemotherapy regimens had been received by the patients. Blood samples were analyzed at two time points: 3 weeks after treatment start (second dose) and 6 weeks after treatment start. Blood samples gave a median of about 140,000 T cells and approximately 81,000 unique TCRs, with a median clonality of 0.080. An exploratory multi-omic analysis was conducted of the somatic, immune and clinical correlates of response to PD-L1 blockade with atezolizumab in urothelial cancer. TCR sequencing covered pretreatment tumor samples and matched, serially collected peripheral blood taken before and after atezolizumab treatment. Durable clinical benefit was defined as a progression-free survival longer than 6 months, and TCR features were additionally tested against progression-free survival and overall survival. In the same patients who had TCR sequencing, pretreatment tumors also underwent whole exome sequencing and RNA sequencing. Durable clinical benefit was achieved by nine patients but not by the remaining 20. Some 29 patients had pretreatment blood TCR-seq, some 25 had at least one posttreatment blood collection, and some 25 had tumor TCR-seq. General study outcomes and caveats: Because the sample size was small (n ≈ 30) and many exploratory analyses were performed, the results are intended to be hypothesis-generating. Greater expansion of tumor-associated TCR clones in peripheral blood 3 weeks after the start of treatment was observed in patients with durable benefit (n ≈ 22, p = 0.022). A pretreatment peripheral blood TCR clonality below the median was linked to improved progression-free and overall survival.

From its cysteine to its phenylalanine, the CDR3 spans 17 amino acids. Just CDR3 DNA is preserved here, 51 bases in frame from base 1. V loses 6 bases, J loses 2 bases, and the germline ends lie 17 bases apart. The germline V gene (reference sequence) sets CDR1 to LNHDA and CDR2 to SQIVND. The intended sense of this specimen's time point label: peripheral blood 6 weeks after treatment start. The cohort included under 35 patients with locally advanced or metastatic urothelial carcinoma who were treated at Memorial Sloan Kettering on a trial protocol. Peripheral blood mononuclear cells were collected pretreatment and during treatment, with between 1 and 8 total time points per patient. The Qiagen DNeasy Blood extraction kit was used to purify genomic DNA from total PBMCs and from tumor samples. PBMCs were collected pretreatment and during treatment, and were isolated and stored as previously described.

To estimate absolute template abundance from read counts, synthetic TCR analog templates were spiked into each PCR. The immunoSEQ assay was used to amplify TCRbeta CDR3 regions from genomic DNA with bias-controlled V and J gene primers. Rearranged TCRbeta segments were sequenced at approximately 20X coverage. For the original study's pipeline: Sequencing errors were corrected by clustering and CDR3s were annotated against IMGT to assign V, D and J genes. Only productive TCRbeta rearrangements were used in downstream analyses, excluding out-of-frame or stop-codon sequences. Clonality was computed as one minus Shannon entropy normalized by the log of the number of unique productive sequences. Fisher's exact test with Benjamini-Hochberg correction, using a cutoff of adjusted p below 0.01, was how clones that differed between time points or between blood and tumor were identified. Sourced from immuneACCESS, this table was stored by TCRdb with only in-frame sequences that have V and J called. A share of the clones is absent; for the studies checked, an unresolved V gene accounts for under half, and the remainder has no known explanation. V and J calls and clone size are given by that table; D and trimming were obtained from the DNA. This sample holds 100,000 to 150,000 clones; 86% were observed only once. The top ten clones comprise roughly 2.4% of the sample.

On this clone: Its cognate antigen has yet to be identified. Base qualities are not at hand, and no much larger clone is one base apart.

The receptor's source is a man aged 50-60 years with urothelial cancer. The starting material was PBMCs, obtained around atezolizumab (anti-PD-L1) treatment. In this chain, TRBV19 is recombined with TRBJ1-6; no confident D gene assignment can be made. In nucleotide form, the sequence is TGTGCCAGTAGCCCCGGCATCGGGGAAACCTATAATTCACCCCTCCACTTT. Translated, this gives CASSPGIGETYNSPLHF.